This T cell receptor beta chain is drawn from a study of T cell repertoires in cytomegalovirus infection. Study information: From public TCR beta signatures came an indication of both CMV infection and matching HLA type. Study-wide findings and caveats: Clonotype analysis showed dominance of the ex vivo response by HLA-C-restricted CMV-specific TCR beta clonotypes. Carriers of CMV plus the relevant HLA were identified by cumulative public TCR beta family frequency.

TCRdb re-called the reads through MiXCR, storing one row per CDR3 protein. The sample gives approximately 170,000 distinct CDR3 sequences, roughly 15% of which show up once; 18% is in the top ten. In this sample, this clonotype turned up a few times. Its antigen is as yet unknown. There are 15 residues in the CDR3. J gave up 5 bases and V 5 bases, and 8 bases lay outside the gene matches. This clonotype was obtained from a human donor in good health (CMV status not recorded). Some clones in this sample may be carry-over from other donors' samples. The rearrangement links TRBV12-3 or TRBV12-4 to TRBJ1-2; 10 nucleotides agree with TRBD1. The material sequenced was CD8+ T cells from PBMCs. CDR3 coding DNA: TGTGCCAGCAGTCATGGACAGGGGGGTCGGTATGGCTACACCTTC. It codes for CASSHGQGGRYGYTF.